Reported below is one T cell receptor beta chain. Libraries were prepared by immunoSEQ multiplex PCR; TCRdb keeps only in-frame clonotypes and omits some of them. The repertoire holds about 68,000 clones, with more than 70% as singletons. The sample belongs to a study of cytotoxic CD8 clonotypes in ibrutinib-treated CLL. Trimming cost V 4 bases and J 2 bases, with 5 bases left between them. Germline CDR1 is SGHAT and CDR2 is FQNNGV. The CDR3 totals 12 residues. The chain combines TRBV11-2 with TRBJ1-2; D is undetermined. The clonotype comes from a human donor with chronic lymphocytic leukemia. Sequences were derived from PBMCs, sampled at disease progression, from a patient treated with ibrutinib. The CDR3 nucleotides read TGTGCCAGCAGCTACGAAAACTATGGCTACACCTTC. Translation: CASSYENYGYTF.